Listed below are T cell receptor beta chains from one sample, sequenced in a study of vaccination effects on CD4 cells after COVID-19. For these TCRs, the target antigens are not known. Profiling relied on immunoSEQ multiplex PCR, and the TCRdb table lists in-frame clones only, not all of them. The data contain roughly 24,000 clones, 60% to 80% of them singletons. The sequences come from CD4+ T cells from PBMCs cultured with HCoV-NL63 spike peptides, collected after COVID-19 vaccination. The receptors originated from a human donor who received a COVID-19 vaccine. Each CDR3 is given with its conserved first and last residue. A D gene is named only where the DNA matches it firmly. Rows give clone size only sometimes, using once, few, many, or a class for an expanded clone.

v_gene	j_gene	abundance	d_gene	CDR3aa	CDR3nt
TRBV18	TRBJ1-5	few	NA	CASSPTRVGDNQPQHF	TGTGCCAGCTCACCCACCCGGGTAGGGGACAATCAGCCCCAGCATTTT
TRBV28	TRBJ1-1	NA	NA	CASSRPTGAFF	TGTGCCAGCAGTCGACCAACTGGGGCTTTCTTT
TRBV27	TRBJ2-7	NA	TRBD2	CASSPPSTSGSSYEQYF	TGTGCCAGCAGTCCGCCCTCAACTAGCGGGAGCTCCTACGAGCAGTACTTC
TRBV19	TRBJ1-5	NA	TRBD1	CASSMTGYSNQPQHF	TGTGCCAGTAGTATGACAGGGTATAGCAATCAGCCCCAGCATTTT
TRBV2	TRBJ1-2	NA	NA	CASSDSSFYGYTF	TGTGCCAGCAGTGACAGTTCGTTCTATGGCTACACCTTC
TRBV5-1	TRBJ1-1	once	TRBD1	CASSQGQVNTEAFF	TGCGCCAGCAGCCAGGGACAGGTGAACACTGAAGCTTTCTTT
TRBV28	TRBJ2-1	NA	NA	CASSLRFEQFF	TGTGCCAGCAGTTTAAGGTTTGAGCAGTTCTTC
TRBV7-7	TRBJ1-1	NA	NA	CASSPDGLGDTEAFF	TGTGCTAGCAGCCCCGACGGACTTGGAGACACTGAAGCTTTCTTT
TRBV6-5	TRBJ1-2	NA	NA	CASSSLGGARGYTF	TGTGCCAGCAGTTCCCTGGGGGGGGCTCGGGGCTACACCTTC
TRBV5-6	TRBJ2-5	NA	NA	CASSLRTGETQYF	TGTGCCAGCAGCTTGCGTACCGGAGAGACCCAGTACTTC
TRBV18	TRBJ1-1	NA	NA	CASSPSGGLVAEAFF	TGTGCCAGCTCACCCAGCGGGGGTTTAGTGGCTGAAGCTTTCTTT
TRBV7-2	TRBJ2-6	NA	NA	CASSIKLPGANVLTF	TGTGCCAGCAGCATCAAGCTGCCTGGGGCCAACGTCCTGACTTTC
TRBV28	TRBJ1-5	NA	NA	CASSTPGSGNQPQHF	TGTGCCAGCAGTACTCCGGGTTCCGGCAATCAGCCCCAGCATTTT
TRBV27	TRBJ2-7	NA	NA	CASWRGPEQYF	TGTGCCAGCTGGAGAGGGCCCGAGCAGTACTTC